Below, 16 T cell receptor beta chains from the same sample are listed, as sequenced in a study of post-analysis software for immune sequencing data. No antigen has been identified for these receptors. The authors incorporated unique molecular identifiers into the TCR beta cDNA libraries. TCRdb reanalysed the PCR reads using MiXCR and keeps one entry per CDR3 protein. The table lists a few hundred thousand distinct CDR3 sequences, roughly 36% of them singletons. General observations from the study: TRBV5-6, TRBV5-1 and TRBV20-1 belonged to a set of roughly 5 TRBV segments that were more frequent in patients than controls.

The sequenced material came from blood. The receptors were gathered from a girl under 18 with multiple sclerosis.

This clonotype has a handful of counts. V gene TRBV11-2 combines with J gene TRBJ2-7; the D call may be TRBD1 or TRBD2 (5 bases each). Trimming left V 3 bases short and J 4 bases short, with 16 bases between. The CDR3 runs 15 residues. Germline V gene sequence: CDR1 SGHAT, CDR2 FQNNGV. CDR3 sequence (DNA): TGTGCCAGCAGCTTCTTCGAGGGGACGGGGTACGAGCAGTACTTC. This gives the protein CASSFFEGTGYEQYF.

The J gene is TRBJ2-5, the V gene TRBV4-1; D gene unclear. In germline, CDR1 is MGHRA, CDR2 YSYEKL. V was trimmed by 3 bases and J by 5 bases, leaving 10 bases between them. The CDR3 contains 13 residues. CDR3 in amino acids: CASSHVNSETQYF. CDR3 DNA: TGCGCCAGCAGCCACGTGAATTCGGAGACCCAGTACTTC.

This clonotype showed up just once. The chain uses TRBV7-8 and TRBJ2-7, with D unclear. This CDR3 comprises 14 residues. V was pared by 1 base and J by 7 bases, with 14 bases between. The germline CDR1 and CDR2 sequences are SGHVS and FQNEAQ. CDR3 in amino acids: CASSLVVGLGEQYF. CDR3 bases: TGTGCCAGCAGCTTAGTGGTTGGGTTGGGGGAGCAGTACTTC.

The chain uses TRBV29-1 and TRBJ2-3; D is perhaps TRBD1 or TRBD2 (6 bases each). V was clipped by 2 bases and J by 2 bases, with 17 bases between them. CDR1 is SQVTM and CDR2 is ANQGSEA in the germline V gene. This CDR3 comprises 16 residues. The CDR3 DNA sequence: TGCAGCGTTGAAAAAACGGGGGCAGGGTTCACAGATACGCAGTATTTT. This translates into CSVEKTGAGFTDTQYF.

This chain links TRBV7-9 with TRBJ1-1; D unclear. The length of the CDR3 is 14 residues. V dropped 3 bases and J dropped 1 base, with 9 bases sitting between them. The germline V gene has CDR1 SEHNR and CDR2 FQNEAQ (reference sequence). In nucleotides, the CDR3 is TGTGCCAGCAGCTTCGGCAGCTCGAACACTGAAGCTTTCTTT. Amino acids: CASSFGSSNTEAFF.

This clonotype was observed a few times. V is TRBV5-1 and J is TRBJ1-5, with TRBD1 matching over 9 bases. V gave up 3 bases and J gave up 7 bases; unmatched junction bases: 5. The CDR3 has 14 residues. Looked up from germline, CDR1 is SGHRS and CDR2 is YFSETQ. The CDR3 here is CASSSGQGQQPQHF. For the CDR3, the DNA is TGCGCCAGCAGCTCGGGACAGGGTCAACAGCCCCAGCATTTT.

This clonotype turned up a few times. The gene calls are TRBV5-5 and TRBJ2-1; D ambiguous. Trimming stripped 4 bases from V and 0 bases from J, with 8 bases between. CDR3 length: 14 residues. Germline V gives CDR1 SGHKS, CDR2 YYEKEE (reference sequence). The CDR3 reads CASSLLRSYNEQFF. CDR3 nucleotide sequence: TGTGCCAGCAGCCTCCTTCGCTCCTACAATGAGCAGTTCTTC.

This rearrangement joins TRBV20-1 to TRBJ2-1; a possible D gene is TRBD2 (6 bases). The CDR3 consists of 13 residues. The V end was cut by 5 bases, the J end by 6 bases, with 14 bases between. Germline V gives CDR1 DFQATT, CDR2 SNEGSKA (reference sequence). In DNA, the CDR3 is TGCAGTGCTGGAGCGGGCGGCCTCAATGAGCAGTTCTTC. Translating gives CSAGAGGLNEQFF.

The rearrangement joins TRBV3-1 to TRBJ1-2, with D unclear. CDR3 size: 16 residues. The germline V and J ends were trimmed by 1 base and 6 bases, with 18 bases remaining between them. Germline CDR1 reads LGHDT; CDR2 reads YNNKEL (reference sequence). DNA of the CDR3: TGTGCCAGCAGCCAAGTTTCACGATTGGGGATCAATGGCTACACCTTC. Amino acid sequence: CASSQVSRLGINGYTF. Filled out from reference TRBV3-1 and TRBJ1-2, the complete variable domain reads DTAVSQTPKYLVTQMGNDKSIKCEQNLGHDTMYWYKQDSKKFLKIMFSYNNKELIINETVPNRFSPKSPDKAHLNLHINSLELGDSAVYFCASSQVSRLGINGYTFGSGTRLTVV.

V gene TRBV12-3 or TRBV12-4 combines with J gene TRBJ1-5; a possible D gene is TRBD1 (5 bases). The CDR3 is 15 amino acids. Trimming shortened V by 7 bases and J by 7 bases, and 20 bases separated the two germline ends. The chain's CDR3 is CASTHRSGLGQPQHF. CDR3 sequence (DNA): TGTGCCAGCACCCACCGGTCAGGGTTAGGGCAGCCCCAGCATTTT.

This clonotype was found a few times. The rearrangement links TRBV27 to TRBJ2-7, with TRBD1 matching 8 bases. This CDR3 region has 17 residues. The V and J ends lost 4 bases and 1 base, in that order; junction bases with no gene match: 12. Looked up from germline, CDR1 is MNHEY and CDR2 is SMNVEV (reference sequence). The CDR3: CASSSPLVRGRSYEQYF. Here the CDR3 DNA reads TGTGCCAGCAGTTCCCCCTTGGTCAGGGGGCGTTCCTACGAGCAGTACTTC.

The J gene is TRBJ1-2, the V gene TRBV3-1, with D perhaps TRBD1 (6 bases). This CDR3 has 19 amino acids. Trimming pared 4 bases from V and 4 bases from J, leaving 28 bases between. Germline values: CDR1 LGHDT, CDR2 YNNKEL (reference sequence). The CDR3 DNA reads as TGTGCCAGCAGCCCGGGGTTGGGGGCAGGAAAAGGCGGGATCTATGGCTACACCTTC. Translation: CASSPGLGAGKGGIYGYTF.

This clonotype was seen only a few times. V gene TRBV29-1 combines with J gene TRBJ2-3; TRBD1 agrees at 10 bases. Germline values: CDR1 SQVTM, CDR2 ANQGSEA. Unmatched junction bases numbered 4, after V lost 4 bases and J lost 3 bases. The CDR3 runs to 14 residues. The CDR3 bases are TGCAGCGTTGTGACGGGACAGGGGACAGATACGCAGTATTTT. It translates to CSVVTGQGTDTQYF.

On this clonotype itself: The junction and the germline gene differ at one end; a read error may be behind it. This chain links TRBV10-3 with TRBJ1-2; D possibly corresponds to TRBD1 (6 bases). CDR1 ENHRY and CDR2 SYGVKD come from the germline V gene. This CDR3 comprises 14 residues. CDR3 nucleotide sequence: TGTGCCACCAGTGAAAGACAGGAATATCATGGCTACACCTTC. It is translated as CATSERQEYHGYTF.

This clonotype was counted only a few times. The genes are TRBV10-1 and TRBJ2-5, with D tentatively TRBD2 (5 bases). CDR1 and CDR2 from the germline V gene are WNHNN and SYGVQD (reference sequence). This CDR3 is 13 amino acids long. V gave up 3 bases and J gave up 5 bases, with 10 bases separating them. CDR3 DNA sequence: TGCGCCAGCAGTGAATTCCCGGGGGAGACCCAGTACTTC. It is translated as CASSEFPGETQYF.

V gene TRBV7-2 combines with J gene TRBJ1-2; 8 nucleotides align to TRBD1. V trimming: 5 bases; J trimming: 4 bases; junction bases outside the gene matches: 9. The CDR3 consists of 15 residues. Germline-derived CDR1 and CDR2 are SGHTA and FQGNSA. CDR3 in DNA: TGTGCCAGCAGCATACGACAGGGGACTCGCTATGGCTACACCTTC. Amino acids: CASSIRQGTRYGYTF.